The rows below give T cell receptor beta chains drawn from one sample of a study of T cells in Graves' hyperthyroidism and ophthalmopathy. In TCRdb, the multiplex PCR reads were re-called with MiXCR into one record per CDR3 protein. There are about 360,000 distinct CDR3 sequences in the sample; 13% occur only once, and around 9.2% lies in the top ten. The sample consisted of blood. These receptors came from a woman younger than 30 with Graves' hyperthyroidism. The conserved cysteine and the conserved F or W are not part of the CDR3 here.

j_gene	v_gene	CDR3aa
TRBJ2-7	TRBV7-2	ASSLAPTYEQY
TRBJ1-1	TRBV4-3	ASSQGVGNTEAF
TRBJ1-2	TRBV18	ASSRQREGGYT
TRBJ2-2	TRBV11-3	ASRSGPNTGELF
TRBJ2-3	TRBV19	ASSTGQAIPRSTDTQY
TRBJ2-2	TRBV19	ASSIYPGSGDDTGELF
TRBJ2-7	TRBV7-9	ASSHPRQPYEQY
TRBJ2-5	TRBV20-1	SARWWGREETQY
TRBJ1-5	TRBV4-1	ASSQGNGGGRGQPQH
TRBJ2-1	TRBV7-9	ASSLMASKNEQF
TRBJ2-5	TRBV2	ASSEALSGNGQY
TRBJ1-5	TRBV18	ASSPLGGNQPQH
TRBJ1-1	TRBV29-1	SVGGLLPGAF
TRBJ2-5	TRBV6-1	ATPPGWPQY
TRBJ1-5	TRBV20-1	SAAPGTGNQPQH
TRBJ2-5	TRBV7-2	ASSLGQGRLGKETQY
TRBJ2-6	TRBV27	ASSFLYKSSGANVLT
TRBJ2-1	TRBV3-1	ASSRDRSSYNEQF
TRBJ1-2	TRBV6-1	ASSTVDRDYGYT
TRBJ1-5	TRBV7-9	ASSLTQGNRPQH
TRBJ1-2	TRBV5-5	ASRSQGRDYGYT
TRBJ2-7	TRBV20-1	SARTPSYEQY
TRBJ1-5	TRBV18	ASSVAGGGQPQH
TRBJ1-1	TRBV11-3	ASSPSQDGNTEAF
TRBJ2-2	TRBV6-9	ASSYPYPTADEGTGELF